The 24 T cell receptor beta chains listed next were all sequenced from one sample in a study of T-cell memory formation after mild COVID-19. TCRdb re-derived calls from the 5' RACE reads in MiXCR, one entry per CDR3 protein. Of roughly 620,000 distinct CDR3 sequences in the sample, about 20% are singletons; the top ten hold 12%. What was sequenced was PBMCs or a T cell subset sorted from them (not recorded which). The receptors here all came from an adult woman who had mild COVID-19 (a few samples of this study predate the infection). Cell type and time point are not known.

The gene calls are TRBV20-1 and TRBJ2-3, with 10 bases fitting TRBD1. CDR1 DFQATT and CDR2 SNEGSKA come from the germline V gene (reference sequence). V gave up 4 bases and J gave up 3 bases; unmatched junction bases: 4. There are 14 residues in the CDR3. The CDR3 spells CSATGTGVTDTQYF. The CDR3 nucleotides are TGCAGTGCTACCGGGACAGGGGTGACAGATACGCAGTATTTT.

This clonotype was picked up a small number of times. The V gene is TRBV7-9, the J gene TRBJ2-7; TRBD2 might be the D (5 bases). The V gene's germline CDR1 is SEHNR and CDR2 FQNEAQ (reference sequence). V was trimmed by 7 bases and J by 0 bases, leaving 7 bases between them. The CDR3 runs to 12 residues. The CDR3 DNA reads TGTGCCAGCAACGGAGGCTCCTACGAGCAGTACTTC. Translation gives CASNGGSYEQYF.

The V and J genes are TRBV6-2 or TRBV6-3 and TRBJ1-1, with a tentative D call TRBD1 (6 bases). With 6 bases removed from V and 2 bases from J, the gap between germline ends came to 13 bases. Per the germline V gene, CDR1 is MNHEY and CDR2 is SVGEGT. The CDR3 length is 14 residues. The CDR3 is CASRKGGENTEAFF. The CDR3 bases are TGTGCCAGCAGAAAGGGGGGTGAAAACACTGAAGCTTTCTTT.

This CDR3 reads CASSRRWDSQETQYF. In DNA form, the CDR3 reads TGTGCCAGCAGTCGGCGGTGGGACTCCCAAGAGACCCAGTACTTC. The chain employs TRBV6-5 and TRBJ2-5, with a weak D call TRBD2 (6 bases). The germline V and J ends were trimmed by 5 bases and 1 base, with 14 bases remaining between them. CDR1 and CDR2 from the germline V gene are MNHEY and SVGAGI. The CDR3 is 15 amino acids.

There are a few counts of this clonotype. The V and J genes are TRBV6-2 or TRBV6-3 and TRBJ2-1; no definite D call. Trimming left V 6 bases short and J 0 bases short, with 12 bases between. CDR1 is MNHEY, CDR2 SVGEGT, per germline. There are 15 residues in the CDR3. This CDR3 reads CASRVRSSSYNEQFF. The CDR3 DNA is TGTGCCAGCAGGGTCCGCAGTAGCTCCTACAATGAGCAGTTCTTC.

The count of this clonotype is one. The chain uses TRBV12-3 or TRBV12-4 and TRBJ1-1, with a tentative D call TRBD1 (5 bases). The CDR3 runs 12 residues. The ends were cut back, 7 bases at V and 10 bases at J, with 16 bases in the middle. DNA for the CDR3: TGTGCCAGCATCGGGGGGAAGGGAGCAGCTTTCTTT. Its protein is CASIGGKGAAFF.

This clonotype was recorded many times. V and J are TRBV5-6 and TRBJ2-3; unclear D gene. Germline V CDR1 and CDR2: SGHDT, YYEEEE. The V gene lost 0 bases and the J gene lost 1 base, with 15 bases spanning the gap. This CDR3 has 17 amino acids. CDR3 nucleotides: TGTGCCAGCAGCTTGGCCCACCGGTTCACCGGCACAGATACGCAGTATTTT. It yields the protein CASSLAHRFTGTDTQYF.

This clonotype occurred a few times. The V and J genes are TRBV25-1 and TRBJ2-1; the match to TRBD2 covers 10 bases. Germline-derived CDR1 and CDR2 are MGHDK and SYGVNS. CDR3 length: 16 amino acids. Unmatched junction bases numbered 8, after V lost 3 bases and J lost 6 bases. The CDR3 region has the DNA TGTGCCAGCAGTGACCCCACTAGCGGGGAGGGCAATGAGCAGTTCTTC. This gives the protein CASSDPTSGEGNEQFF.

The CDR3 nucleotides are TGTGCCAGCAGTGAACGGACAGGTAGCTCCTACGAGCAGTACTTC. It translates to CASSERTGSSYEQYF. The gene calls are TRBV6-4 and TRBJ2-7, with 7 bases identical to TRBD1. Germline V lookup: CDR1 MRHNA, CDR2 SNTAGT. With 3 bases clipped from V and 0 bases from J, the junction kept 5 bases outside the gene matches. The CDR3 totals 15 residues.

This clonotype showed up many times. The rearrangement links TRBV27 to TRBJ1-1; possible D gene TRBD1, 5 bases. Germline V lookup: CDR1 MNHEY, CDR2 SMNVEV (reference sequence). The CDR3 runs to 15 residues. Trimming took off 4 bases at V and 4 bases at J, with 16 bases between the two ends. The CDR3 coding sequence is TGTGCCAGCAGTTCGCCTCATATGGGGGTCACTGAAGCTTTCTTT. This sequence encodes CASSSPHMGVTEAFF.

This clonotype was found many times. This sequence joins TRBV20-1 and TRBJ2-1; TRBD1 agrees at 9 bases. Trimming at V came to 5 bases and at J to 10 bases, leaving 6 bases not matched to a gene. Germline CDR1 and CDR2: DFQATT and SNEGSKA (reference sequence). The CDR3 sequence is 12 residues long. The CDR3 here is CSAWTGVGEQFF. The CDR3 DNA is TGCAGTGCTTGGACAGGGGTTGGGGAGCAGTTCTTC.

This clonotype was found a few times. This rearrangement joins TRBV11-1 to TRBJ1-1, with unresolved D. Trimming removed 8 bases at V and 4 bases at J, with 14 bases between. In germline, CDR1 is SGHAT, CDR2 FQDESV (reference sequence). CDR3 size: 13 residues. CDR3 sequence: CASLGRRSTEAFF. DNA of the CDR3: TGTGCCAGCCTAGGGAGGAGGTCCACTGAAGCTTTCTTT.

The chain is built from TRBV7-6 and TRBJ2-1; the match to TRBD2 covers 7 bases. Germline CDR1 reads SGHVS; CDR2 reads FNYEAQ. The CDR3 sequence is 13 residues long. V lost 1 base, J lost 10 bases, and 4 bases stayed unmatched. CDR3 sequence (DNA): TGTGCCAGCAGCTTAGGTCTAGCGGTGGAGCAGTTCTTC. Protein product: CASSLGLAVEQFF.

The rearrangement links TRBV7-8 to TRBJ2-2; no clear D. CDR1 and CDR2 (germline): SGHVS, FQNEAQ. The CDR3 length is 14 residues. With 5 bases removed from V and 4 bases from J, the gap between germline ends came to 11 bases. CDR3 sequence reads: CASSERRITGELFF. The CDR3 DNA follows: TGTGCCAGCAGCGAACGACGGATCACCGGGGAGCTGTTTTTT.

In this sample, this clonotype turned up many times. This rearrangement joins TRBV7-2 to TRBJ2-7; TRBD1 might be the D (6 bases). This CDR3 region has 15 residues. Germline V lookup: CDR1 SGHTA, CDR2 FQGNSA. Trimming took off 4 bases at V and 2 bases at J, with 15 bases between the two ends. In DNA form, the CDR3 reads TGTGCCAGCAGCTATCAGGGGCCTCCTACCTACGAGCAGTACTTC. Amino acid sequence: CASSYQGPPTYEQYF.

The rearrangement links TRBV7-9 to TRBJ2-6, with 7 positions matching TRBD1. Per the germline V gene, CDR1 is SEHNR and CDR2 is FQNEAQ (reference sequence). This CDR3 is 15 amino acids long. V lost 4 bases and J lost 3; bases outside the gene matches: 3. The CDR3 DNA sequence: TGTGCCAGCAGCTCAACAGGGGTTGGGGCCAACGTCCTGACTTTC. Translated, it gives CASSSTGVGANVLTF.

The V call is TRBV29-1, the J call TRBJ1-2; D may be TRBD1 (6 bases). CDR3 length equals 14 residues. Trimming shortened V by 5 bases and J by 8 bases, and 21 bases separated the two germline ends. Germline V gene sequence: CDR1 SQVTM, CDR2 ANQGSEA. The CDR3 sequence: CSVIKPGQTAGYTF. The CDR3 bases are TGCAGCGTTATTAAACCGGGACAAACTGCGGGCTACACCTTC.

The V call is TRBV5-1, the J call TRBJ2-1; 10 bases are a match to TRBD2. The CDR3 length is 15 residues. V lost 0 bases to trimming and J lost 10 bases; unmatched junction nucleotides: 7. The germline V gene has CDR1 SGHRS and CDR2 YFSETQ. CDR3 nucleotide sequence: TGCGCCAGCAGCTTGGGGCTAGCGGGAGTACGGGAGCAGTTCTTC. This encodes CASSLGLAGVREQFF.

Only a few counts were recorded for this clonotype. The chain recombines TRBV29-1 with TRBJ1-1; TRBD1 is a possible D gene (5 bases). V was pared by 4 bases and J by 6 bases, with 6 bases between. The CDR3 contains 10 residues. Germline CDR1 reads SQVTM; CDR2 reads ANQGSEA. The CDR3 nucleotides read TGCAGCGTTGTGGGGGCTGAAGCTTTCTTT. Amino acids: CSVVGAEAFF.

This clonotype was found a few times. V usage is TRBV12-3 or TRBV12-4 and J usage is TRBJ2-7, with 14 bases lining up with TRBD2. The V gene end was trimmed by 5 bases and the J gene end by 0 bases; junction bases not matched to a gene: 6. CDR3 size: 17 residues. The CDR3: CASSPRTSGRPSYEQYF. The CDR3 coding sequence is TGTGCCAGCAGTCCCCGGACTAGCGGGAGGCCCTCCTACGAGCAGTACTTC.

In its sample, this clonotype was seen many times. The junction and the germline gene differ at one end; a read error may be behind it. The rearrangement links TRBV2 to TRBJ2-2, with D perhaps TRBD1 (6 bases). CDR1 and CDR2 (germline): SNHLY, FYNNEI. CDR3 length: 15 residues. This CDR3 reads CASREDRKGTGELFF. Here the CDR3 DNA reads TGTGCCAGCAGAGAAGACAGGAAGGGCACCGGGGAGCTGTTTTTT.

The V and J genes are TRBV6-1 and TRBJ1-5; D uncertain. V was pared by 5 bases and J by 5 bases, with 10 bases between. CDR3 length: 13 amino acids. The germline CDR1 and CDR2 sequences are MNHNS and SASEGT. The CDR3 reads CASSSRRYQPQHF. The CDR3 nucleotides read TGTGCCAGCAGTTCAAGACGATATCAGCCCCAGCATTTT.

This clonotype has more than one count but fewer than ten. The rearrangement links TRBV7-2 to TRBJ1-1, with D unclear. This CDR3 region has 14 residues. Between the trimmed V and J ends, which lost 1 base and 0 bases, there was a span of 6 bases. The germline gives CDR1 SGHTA, CDR2 FQGNSA. Here the CDR3 DNA reads TGTGCCAGCAGCTTAGTGGACCTGAACACTGAAGCTTTCTTT. This codes for CASSLVDLNTEAFF.

In this sample, this clonotype turned up a few times. The rearrangement links TRBV6-2 or TRBV6-3 to TRBJ2-1, with D tentatively TRBD2 (6 bases). This CDR3 contains 14 residues. Trimming removed 6 bases from V and 2 bases from J, with 11 bases in between. The germline CDR1 and CDR2 sequences are MNHEY and SVGEGT. The CDR3: CASSPLATYNEQFF. The CDR3 coding sequence is TGTGCCAGCAGCCCGCTAGCGACCTACAATGAGCAGTTCTTC.